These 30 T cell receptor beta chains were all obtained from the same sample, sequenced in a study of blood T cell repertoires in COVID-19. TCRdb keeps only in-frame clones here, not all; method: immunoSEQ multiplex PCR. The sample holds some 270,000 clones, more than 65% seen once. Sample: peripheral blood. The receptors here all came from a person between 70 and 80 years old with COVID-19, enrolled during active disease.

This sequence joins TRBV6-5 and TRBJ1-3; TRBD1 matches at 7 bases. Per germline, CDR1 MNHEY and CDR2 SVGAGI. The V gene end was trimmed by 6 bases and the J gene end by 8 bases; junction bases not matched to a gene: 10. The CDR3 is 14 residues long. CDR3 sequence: CASSQGGPVDTIYF. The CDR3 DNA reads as TGTGCCAGCAGCCAGGGGGGCCCCGTGGACACCATATATTTT.

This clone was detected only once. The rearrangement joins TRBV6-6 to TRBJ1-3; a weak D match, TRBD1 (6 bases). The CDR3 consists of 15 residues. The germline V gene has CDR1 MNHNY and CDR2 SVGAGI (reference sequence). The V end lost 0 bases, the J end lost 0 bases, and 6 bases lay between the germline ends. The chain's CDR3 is CASSYSTGSGNTIYF. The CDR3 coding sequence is TGTGCCAGCAGTTACTCGACAGGCTCTGGAAACACCATATATTTT.

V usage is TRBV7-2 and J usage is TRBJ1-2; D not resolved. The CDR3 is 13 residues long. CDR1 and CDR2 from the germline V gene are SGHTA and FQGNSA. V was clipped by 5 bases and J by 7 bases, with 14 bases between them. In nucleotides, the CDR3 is TGTGCCAGCAGCCTCGGGGTTGGTGCTGGCTACACCTTC. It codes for CASSLGVGAGYTF.

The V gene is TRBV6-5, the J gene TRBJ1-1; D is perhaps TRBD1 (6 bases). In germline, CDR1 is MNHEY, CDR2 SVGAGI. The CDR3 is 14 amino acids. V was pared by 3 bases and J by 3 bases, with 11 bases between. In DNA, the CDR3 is TGTGCCAGCAGTTATTTGACAGGCCACACTGAAGCTTTCTTT. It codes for CASSYLTGHTEAFF.

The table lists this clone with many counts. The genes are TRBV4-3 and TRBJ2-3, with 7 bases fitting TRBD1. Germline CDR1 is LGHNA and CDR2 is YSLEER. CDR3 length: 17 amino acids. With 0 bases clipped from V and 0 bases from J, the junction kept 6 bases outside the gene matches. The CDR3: CASSQDTGTASTDTQYF. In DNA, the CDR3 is TGCGCCAGCAGCCAAGACACCGGGACAGCTAGCACAGATACGCAGTATTTT.

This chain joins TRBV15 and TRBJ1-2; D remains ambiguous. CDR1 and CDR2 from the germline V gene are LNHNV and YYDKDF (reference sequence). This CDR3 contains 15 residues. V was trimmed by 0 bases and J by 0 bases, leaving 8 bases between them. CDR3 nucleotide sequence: TGTGCCACCAGCAGAGATTCCGGGACTAACTATGGCTACACCTTC. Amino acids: CATSRDSGTNYGYTF.

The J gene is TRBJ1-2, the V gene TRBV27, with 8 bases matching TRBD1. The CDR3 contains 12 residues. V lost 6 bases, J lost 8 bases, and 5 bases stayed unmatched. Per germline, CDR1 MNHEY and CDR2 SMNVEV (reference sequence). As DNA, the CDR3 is TGTGCCAGCAGGACAGGGGCGAGGGGCTACACCTTC. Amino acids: CASRTGARGYTF.

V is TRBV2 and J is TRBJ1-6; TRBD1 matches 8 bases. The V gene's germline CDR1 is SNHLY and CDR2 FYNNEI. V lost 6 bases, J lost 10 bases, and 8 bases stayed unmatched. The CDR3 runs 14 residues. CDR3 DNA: TGTGCCAGCAGCACCAGGGGGCAAAACTCACCCCTCCACTTT. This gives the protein CASSTRGQNSPLHF.

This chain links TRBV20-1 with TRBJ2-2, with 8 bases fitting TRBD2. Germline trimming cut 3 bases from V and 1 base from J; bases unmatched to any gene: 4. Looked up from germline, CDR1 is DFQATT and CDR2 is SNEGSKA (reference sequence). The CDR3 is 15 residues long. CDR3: CSASLAGGNTGELFF. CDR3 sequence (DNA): TGCAGTGCTAGTTTGGCGGGAGGGAACACCGGGGAGCTGTTTTTT.

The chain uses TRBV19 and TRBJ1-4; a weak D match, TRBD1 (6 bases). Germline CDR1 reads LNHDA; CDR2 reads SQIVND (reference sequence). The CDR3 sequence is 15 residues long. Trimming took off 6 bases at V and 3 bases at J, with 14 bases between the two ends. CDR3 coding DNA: TGTGCCAGTAGCCAAAGGGGGTTTGCTAATGAAAAACTGTTTTTT. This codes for CASSQRGFANEKLFF.

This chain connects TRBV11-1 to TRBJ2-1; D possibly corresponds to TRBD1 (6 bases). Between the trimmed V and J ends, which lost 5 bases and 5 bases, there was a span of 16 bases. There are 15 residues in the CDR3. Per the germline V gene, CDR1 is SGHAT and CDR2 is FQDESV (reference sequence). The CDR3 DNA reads TGTGCCAGCAGCGATCTTCAGGGGCGTAACAATGAGCAGTTCTTC. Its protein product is CASSDLQGRNNEQFF.

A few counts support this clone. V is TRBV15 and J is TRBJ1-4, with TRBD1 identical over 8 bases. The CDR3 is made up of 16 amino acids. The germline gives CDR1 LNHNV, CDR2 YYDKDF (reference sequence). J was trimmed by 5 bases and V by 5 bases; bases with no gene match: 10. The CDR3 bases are TGTGCCACCAGCCGAAACAGGGGGTTCTTAAATGAAAAACTGTTTTTT. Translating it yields CATSRNRGFLNEKLFF.

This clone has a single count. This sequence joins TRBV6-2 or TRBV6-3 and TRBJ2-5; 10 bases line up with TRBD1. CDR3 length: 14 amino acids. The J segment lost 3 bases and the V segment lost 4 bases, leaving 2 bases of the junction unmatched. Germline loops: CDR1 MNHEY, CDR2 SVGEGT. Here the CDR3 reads CASSSTGGEETQYF. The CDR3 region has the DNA TGTGCCAGCAGTTCGACAGGGGGCGAAGAGACCCAGTACTTC.

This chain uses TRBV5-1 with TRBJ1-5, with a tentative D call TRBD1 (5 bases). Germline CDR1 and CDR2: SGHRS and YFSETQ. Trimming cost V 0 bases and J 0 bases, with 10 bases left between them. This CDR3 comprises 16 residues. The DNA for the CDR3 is TGCGCCAGCAGCTTGGTGCGGGGACGTAGCAATCAGCCCCAGCATTTT. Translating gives CASSLVRGRSNQPQHF.

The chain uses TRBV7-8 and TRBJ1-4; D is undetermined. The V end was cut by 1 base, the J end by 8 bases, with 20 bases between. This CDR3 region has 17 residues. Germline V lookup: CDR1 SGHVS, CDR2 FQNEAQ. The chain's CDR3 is CASSLVGQPPPGEKLFF. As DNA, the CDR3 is TGTGCCAGCAGCTTAGTTGGCCAGCCGCCCCCGGGGGAAAAACTGTTTTTT. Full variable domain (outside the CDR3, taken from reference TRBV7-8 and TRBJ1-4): GAGVSQSPRYKVAKRGQDVALRCDPISGHVSLFWYQQALGQGPEFLTYFQNEAQLDKSGLPSDRFFAERPEGSVSTLKIQRTQQEDSAVYLCASSLVGQPPPGEKLFFGSGTQLSVL.

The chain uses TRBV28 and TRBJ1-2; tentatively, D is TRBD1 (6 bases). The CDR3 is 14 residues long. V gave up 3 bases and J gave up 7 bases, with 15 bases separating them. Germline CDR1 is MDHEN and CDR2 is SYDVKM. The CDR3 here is CASSLRRGWGGYTF. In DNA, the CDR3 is TGTGCCAGCAGTTTGCGCAGGGGCTGGGGTGGCTACACCTTC.

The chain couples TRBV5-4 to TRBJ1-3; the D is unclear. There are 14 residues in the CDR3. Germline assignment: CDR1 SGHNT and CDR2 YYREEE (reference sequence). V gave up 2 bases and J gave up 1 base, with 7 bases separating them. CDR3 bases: TGTGCCAGCAGCTTACCGGGGTCTGGAAACACCATATATTTT. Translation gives CASSLPGSGNTIYF. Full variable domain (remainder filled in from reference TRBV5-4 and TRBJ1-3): ETGVTQSPTHLIKTRGQQVTLRCSSQSGHNTVSWYQQALGQGPQFIFQYYREEENGRGNFPPRFSGLQFPNYSSELNVNALELDDSALYLCASSLPGSGNTIYFGEGSWLTVV.

CDR3 protein: CASSLRTSRTDTQYF. The CDR3 DNA is TGCGCCAGCAGCCTTAGGACTAGCCGCACAGATACGCAGTATTTT. The chain recombines TRBV4-1 with TRBJ2-3, with TRBD2 matching 8 bases. This CDR3 spans 15 amino acids. From germline, CDR1 is MGHRA and CDR2 YSYEKL. V gave up 4 bases and J gave up 1 base; unmatched junction bases: 4.

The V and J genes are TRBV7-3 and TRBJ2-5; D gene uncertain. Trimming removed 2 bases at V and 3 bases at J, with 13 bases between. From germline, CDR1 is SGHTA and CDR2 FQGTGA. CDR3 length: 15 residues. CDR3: CASSLFPVPEETQYF. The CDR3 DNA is TGTGCCAGCAGCTTATTCCCGGTGCCGGAAGAGACCCAGTACTTC. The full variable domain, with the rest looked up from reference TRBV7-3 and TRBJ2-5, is GAGVSQTPSNKVTEKGKYVELRCDPISGHTALYWYRQSLGQGPEFLIYFQGTGAADDSGLPNDRFFAVRPEGSVSTLKIQRTERGDSAVYLCASSLFPVPEETQYFGPGTRLLVL.

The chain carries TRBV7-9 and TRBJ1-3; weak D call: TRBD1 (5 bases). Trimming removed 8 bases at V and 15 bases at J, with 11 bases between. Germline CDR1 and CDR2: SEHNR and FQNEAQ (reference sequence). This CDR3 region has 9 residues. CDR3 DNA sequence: TGTGCCAGCGGGACTTTCCGATATTTT. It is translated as CASGTFRYF.

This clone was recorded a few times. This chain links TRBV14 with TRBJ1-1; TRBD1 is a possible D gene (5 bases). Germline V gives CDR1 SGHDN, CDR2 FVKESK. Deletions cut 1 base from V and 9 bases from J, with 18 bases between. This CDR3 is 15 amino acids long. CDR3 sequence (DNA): TGTGCCAGCAGCCAAGCAGGGAGGCTGGGACCCCAAGCTTTCTTT. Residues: CASSQAGRLGPQAFF. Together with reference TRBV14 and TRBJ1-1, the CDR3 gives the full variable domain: EAGVTQFPSHSVIEKGQTVTLRCDPISGHDNLYWYRRVMGKEIKFLLHFVKESKQDESGMPNNRFLAERTGGTYSTLKVQPAELEDSGVYFCASSQAGRLGPQAFFGQGTRLTVV.

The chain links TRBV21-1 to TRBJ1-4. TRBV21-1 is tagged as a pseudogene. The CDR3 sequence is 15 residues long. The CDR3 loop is CASSKCGSRREKLFF. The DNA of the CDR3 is TGTGCCAGCAGCAAGTGCGGCAGCCGACGGGAAAAACTGTTTTTT.

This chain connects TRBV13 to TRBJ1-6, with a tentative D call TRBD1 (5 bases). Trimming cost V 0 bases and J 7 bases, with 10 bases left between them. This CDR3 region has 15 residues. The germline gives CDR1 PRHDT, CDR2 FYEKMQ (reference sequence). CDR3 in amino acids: CASSLGDKRNSPLHF. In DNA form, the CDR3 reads TGTGCCAGCAGCTTAGGGGACAAAAGGAATTCACCCCTCCACTTT.

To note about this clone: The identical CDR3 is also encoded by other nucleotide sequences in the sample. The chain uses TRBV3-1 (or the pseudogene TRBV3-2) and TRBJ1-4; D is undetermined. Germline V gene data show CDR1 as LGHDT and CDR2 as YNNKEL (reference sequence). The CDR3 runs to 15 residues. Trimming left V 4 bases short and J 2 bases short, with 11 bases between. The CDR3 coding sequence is TGTGCCAGCAGCCCCAACAGAGGGACTAATGAAAAACTGTTTTTT. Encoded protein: CASSPNRGTNEKLFF.

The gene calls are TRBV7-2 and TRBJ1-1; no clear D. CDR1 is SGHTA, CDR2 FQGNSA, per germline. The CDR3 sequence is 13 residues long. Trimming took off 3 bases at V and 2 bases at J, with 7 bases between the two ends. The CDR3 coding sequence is TGTGCCAGCAGCTTTTCGGGAAACACTGAAGCTTTCTTT. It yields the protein CASSFSGNTEAFF.

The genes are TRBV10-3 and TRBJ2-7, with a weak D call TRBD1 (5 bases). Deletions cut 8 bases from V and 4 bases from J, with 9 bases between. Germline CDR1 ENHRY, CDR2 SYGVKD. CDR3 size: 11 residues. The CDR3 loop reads CAIVKGYEQYF. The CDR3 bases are TGTGCCATCGTGAAGGGGTACGAGCAGTACTTC.

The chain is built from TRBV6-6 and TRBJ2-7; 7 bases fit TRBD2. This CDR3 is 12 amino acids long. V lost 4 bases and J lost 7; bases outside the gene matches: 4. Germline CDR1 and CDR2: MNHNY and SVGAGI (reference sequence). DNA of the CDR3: TGTGCCAGCAGTTCCCCCGGGAGGGAGCAGTACTTC. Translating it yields CASSSPGREQYF.

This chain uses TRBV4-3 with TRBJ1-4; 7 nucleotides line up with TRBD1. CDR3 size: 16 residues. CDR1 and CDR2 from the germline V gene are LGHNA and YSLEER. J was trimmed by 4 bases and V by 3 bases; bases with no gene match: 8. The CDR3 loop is CASSQPETGINEKLFF. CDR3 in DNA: TGCGCCAGCAGCCAGCCCGAGACAGGGATTAATGAAAAACTGTTTTTT.

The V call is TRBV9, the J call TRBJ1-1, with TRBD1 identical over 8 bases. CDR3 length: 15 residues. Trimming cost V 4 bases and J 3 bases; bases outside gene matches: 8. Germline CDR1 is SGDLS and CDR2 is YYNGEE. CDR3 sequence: CASSTRQGMDTEAFF. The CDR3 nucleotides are TGTGCCAGCAGCACCCGACAGGGGATGGACACTGAAGCTTTCTTT.

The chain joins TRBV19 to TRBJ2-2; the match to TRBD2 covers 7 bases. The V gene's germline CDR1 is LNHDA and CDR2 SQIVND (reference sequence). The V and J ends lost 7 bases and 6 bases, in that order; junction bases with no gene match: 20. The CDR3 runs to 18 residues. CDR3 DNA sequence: TGTGCCAGTACCCCCTACGCGGGAGTTACTACGGGCTCCGGGGAGCTGTTTTTT. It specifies CASTPYAGVTTGSGELFF.